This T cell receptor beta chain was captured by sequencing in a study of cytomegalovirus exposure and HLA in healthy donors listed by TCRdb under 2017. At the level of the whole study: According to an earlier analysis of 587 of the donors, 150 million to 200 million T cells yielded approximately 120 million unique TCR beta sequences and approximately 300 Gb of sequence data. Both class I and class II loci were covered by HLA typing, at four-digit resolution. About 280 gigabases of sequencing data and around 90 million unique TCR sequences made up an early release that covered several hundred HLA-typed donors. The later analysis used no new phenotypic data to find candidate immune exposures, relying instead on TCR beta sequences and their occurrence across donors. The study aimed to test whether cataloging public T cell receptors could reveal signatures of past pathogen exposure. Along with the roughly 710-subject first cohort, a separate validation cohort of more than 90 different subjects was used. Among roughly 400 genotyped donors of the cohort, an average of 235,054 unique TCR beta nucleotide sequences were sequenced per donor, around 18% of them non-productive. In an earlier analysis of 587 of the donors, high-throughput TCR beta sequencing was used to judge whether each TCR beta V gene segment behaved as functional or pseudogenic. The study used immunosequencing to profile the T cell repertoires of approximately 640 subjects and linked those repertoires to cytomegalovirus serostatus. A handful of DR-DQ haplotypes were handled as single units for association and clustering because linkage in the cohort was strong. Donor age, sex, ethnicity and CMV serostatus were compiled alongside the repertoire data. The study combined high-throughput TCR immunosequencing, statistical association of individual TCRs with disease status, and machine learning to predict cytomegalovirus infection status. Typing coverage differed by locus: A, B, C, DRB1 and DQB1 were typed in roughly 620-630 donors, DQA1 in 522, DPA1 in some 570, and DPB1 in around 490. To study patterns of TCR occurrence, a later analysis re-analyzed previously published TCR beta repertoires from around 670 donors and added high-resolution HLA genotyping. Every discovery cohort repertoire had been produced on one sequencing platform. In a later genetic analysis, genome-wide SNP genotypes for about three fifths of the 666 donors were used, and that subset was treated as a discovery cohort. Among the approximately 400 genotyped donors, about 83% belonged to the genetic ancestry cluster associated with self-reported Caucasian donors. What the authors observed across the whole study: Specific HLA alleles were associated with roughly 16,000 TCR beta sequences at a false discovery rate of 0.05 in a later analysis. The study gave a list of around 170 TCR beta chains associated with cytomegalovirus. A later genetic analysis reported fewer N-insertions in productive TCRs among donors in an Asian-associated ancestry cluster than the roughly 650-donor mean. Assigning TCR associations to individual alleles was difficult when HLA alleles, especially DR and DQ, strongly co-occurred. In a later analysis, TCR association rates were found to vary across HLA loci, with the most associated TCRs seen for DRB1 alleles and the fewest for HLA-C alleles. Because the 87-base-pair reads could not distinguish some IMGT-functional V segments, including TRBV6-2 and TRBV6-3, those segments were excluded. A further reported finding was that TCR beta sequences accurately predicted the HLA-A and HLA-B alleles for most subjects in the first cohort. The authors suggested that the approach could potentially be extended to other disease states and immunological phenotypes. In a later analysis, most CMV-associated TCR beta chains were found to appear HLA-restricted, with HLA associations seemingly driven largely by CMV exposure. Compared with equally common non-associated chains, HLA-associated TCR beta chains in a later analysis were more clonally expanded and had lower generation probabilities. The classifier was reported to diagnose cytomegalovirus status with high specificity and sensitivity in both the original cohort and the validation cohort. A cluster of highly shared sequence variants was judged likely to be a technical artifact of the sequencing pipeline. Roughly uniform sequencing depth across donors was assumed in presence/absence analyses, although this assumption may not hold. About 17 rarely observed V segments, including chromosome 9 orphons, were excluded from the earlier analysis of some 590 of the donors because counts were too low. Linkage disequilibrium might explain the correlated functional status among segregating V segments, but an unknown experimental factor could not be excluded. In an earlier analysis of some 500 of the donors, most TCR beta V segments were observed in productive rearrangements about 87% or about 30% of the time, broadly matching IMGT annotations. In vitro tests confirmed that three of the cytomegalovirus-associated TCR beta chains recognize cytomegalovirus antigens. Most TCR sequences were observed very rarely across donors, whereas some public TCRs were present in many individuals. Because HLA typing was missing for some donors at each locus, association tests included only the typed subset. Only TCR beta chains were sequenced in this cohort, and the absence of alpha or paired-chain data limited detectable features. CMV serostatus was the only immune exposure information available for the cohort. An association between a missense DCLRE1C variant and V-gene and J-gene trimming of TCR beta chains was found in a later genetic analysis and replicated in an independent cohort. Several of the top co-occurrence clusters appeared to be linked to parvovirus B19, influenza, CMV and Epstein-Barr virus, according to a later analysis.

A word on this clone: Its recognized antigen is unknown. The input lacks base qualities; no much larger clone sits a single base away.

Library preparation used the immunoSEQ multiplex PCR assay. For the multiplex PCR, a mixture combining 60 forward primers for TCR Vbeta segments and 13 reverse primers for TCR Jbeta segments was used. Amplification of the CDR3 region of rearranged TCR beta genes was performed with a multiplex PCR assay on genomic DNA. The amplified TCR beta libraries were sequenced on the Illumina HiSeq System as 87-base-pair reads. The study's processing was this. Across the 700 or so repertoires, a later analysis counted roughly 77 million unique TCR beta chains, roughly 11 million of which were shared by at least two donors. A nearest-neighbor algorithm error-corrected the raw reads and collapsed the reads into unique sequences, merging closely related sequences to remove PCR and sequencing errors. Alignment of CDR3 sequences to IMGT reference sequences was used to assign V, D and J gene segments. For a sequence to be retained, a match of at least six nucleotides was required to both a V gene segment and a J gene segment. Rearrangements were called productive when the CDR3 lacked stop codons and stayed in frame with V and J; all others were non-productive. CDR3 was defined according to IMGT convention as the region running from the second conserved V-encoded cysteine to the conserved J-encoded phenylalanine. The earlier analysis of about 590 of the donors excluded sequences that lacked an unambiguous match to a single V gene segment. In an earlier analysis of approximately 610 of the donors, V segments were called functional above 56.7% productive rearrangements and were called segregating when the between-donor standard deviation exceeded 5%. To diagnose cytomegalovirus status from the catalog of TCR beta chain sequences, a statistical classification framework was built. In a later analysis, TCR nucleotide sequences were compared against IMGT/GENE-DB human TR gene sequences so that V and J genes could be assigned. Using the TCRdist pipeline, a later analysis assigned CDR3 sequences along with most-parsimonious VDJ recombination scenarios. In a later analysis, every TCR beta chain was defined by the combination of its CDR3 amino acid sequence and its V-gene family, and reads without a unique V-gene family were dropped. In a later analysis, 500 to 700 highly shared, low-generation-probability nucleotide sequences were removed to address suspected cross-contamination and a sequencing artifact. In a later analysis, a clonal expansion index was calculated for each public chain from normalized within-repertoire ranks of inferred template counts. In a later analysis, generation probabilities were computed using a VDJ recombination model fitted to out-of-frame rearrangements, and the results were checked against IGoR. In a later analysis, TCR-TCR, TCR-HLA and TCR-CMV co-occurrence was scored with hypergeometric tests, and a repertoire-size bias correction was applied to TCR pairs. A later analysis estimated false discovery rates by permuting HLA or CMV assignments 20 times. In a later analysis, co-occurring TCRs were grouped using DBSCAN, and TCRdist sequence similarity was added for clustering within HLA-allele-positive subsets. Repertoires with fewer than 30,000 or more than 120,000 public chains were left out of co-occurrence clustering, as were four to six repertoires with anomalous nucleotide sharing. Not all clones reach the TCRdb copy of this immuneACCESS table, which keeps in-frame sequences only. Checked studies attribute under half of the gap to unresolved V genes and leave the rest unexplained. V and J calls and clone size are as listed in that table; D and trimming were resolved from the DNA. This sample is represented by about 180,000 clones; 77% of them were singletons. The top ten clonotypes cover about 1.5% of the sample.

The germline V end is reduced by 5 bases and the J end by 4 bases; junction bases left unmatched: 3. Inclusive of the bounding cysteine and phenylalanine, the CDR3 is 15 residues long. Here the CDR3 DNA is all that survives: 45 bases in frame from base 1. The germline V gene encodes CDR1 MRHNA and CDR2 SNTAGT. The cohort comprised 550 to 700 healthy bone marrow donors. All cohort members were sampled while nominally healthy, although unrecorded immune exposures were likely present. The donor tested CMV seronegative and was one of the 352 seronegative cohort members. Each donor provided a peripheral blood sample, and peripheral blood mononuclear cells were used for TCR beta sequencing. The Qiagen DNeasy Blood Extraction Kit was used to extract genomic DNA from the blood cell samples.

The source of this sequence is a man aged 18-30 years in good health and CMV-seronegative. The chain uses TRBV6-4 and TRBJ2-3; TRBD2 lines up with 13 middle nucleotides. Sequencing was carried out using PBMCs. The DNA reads TGTGCCAGCAGTCGACTAGCGGGAGGACCAGATACGCAGTATTTT. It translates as CASSRLAGGPDTQYF.